Listed below are T cell receptor beta chains from one sample, sequenced in a study of shared clonotypes between healthy human individuals. Produced via immunoSEQ multiplex PCR; TCRdb's table is partial and in-frame only. The profile covers about 560,000 clones, with around 78% appearing a single time and 12% taken by the ten largest. Sequencing was done on a sample of PBMCs. The origin of the receptors is a middle-aged woman in good health. Some clones in this sample may be carry-over from other donors' samples. The CDR3 runs from the conserved cysteine through the conserved F or W. The D gene is left open where the match is weak. The listing skips clone size in some rows; elsewhere it reads once, few, many or a size class.

D	size	J	V	CDR3	DNA
.	.	TRBJ2-5	TRBV20-1	CSAGRPGQYF	TGCAGTGCAGGGCGCCCCGGTCAGTACTTC
TRBD2	.	TRBJ2-1	TRBV30	CAWSILAGNNEQLF	TGTGCCTGGAGTATACTAGCGGGAAACAATGAGCAGCTCTTC
TRBD2	many	TRBJ2-3	TRBV28	CASSPGLAFDTQYF	TGTGCCAGCAGTCCGGGACTAGCATTTGATACGCAGTATTTT
.	.	TRBJ2-2	TRBV10-1	CASSDEGFANTGELFF	TGCGCCAGCAGTGACGAGGGATTCGCGAACACCGGGGAGCTGTTTTTT
TRBD1	.	TRBJ2-1	TRBV23-1	CASSLSRQGGNEQFF	TGCGCCAGCAGTCTGTCGCGACAGGGTGGGAATGAGCAGTTCTTC
TRBD2	.	TRBJ2-7	TRBV7-2	CASSDQAGGLSYEQYF	TGTGCCAGCAGCGACCAGGCGGGAGGGCTGTCCTACGAGCAGTACTTC
.	.	TRBJ2-4	TRBV9	CASSVGPVNIQYF	TGTGCCAGCAGCGTGGGGCCCGTAAACATTCAGTACTTC
.	.	TRBJ2-1	TRBV7-2	CASSPRGGNEQFF	TGTGCCAGCAGCCCAAGGGGGGGCAATGAGCAGTTCTTC
.	.	TRBJ1-1	TRBV5-4	CASRAMNTEAFF	TGTGCCAGCAGAGCCATGAACACTGAAGCTTTCTTT
TRBD1	once	TRBJ1-4	TRBV2	CASWTGGIEKLFF	TGTGCCAGCTGGACAGGGGGCATTGAAAAACTGTTTTTT
TRBD1	.	TRBJ2-2	TRBV5-1	CASSFGGQGGTGELFF	TGCGCCAGCAGCTTCGGAGGACAGGGCGGCACCGGGGAGCTGTTTTTT
TRBD2	.	TRBJ2-3	TRBV5-1	CASSWLAGGEISTDTQYF	TGCGCCAGCAGCTGGCTAGCGGGAGGGGAAATTAGCACAGATACGCAGTATTTT
TRBD1	.	TRBJ2-2	TRBV11-2	CASSLLRTGANTGELFF	TGTGCCAGCAGCTTACTCCGGACAGGAGCGAACACCGGGGAGCTGTTTTTT
TRBD2	.	TRBJ2-5	TRBV30	CAWSGGASGFQETQYF	TGTGCCTGGAGTGGTGGGGCTAGCGGGTTTCAAGAGACCCAGTACTTC
TRBD1	once	TRBJ2-2	TRBV6-1	CASSGGQGLWDTGELFF	TGTGCCAGCAGTGGGGGACAGGGTCTTTGGGACACCGGGGAGCTGTTTTTT
TRBD2	.	TRBJ2-1	TRBV7-9	CASSSPGTSGIHEQFF	TGTGCCAGCAGCTCCCCGGGGACTAGCGGGATCCATGAGCAGTTCTTC
.	once	TRBJ2-5	TRBV7-6	CASSPYGGFGETQYF	TGTGCCAGCAGCCCTTACGGGGGTTTCGGAGAGACCCAGTACTTC
TRBD2	once	TRBJ2-7	TRBV4-1	CASSQVGGGHEQYF	TGCGCCAGCAGCCAAGTGGGGGGGGGACACGAGCAGTACTTC
.	few	TRBJ2-2	TRBV5-1	CASSLVGEILGGELFF	TGCGCCAGCAGCTTGGTCGGGGAGATCTTAGGCGGGGAGCTGTTTTTT
.	.	TRBJ2-7	TRBV11-3	CASNLSTASYEQYF	TGTGCCAGCAACTTATCGACGGCCTCCTACGAGCAGTACTTC
TRBD1	many	TRBJ2-5	TRBV7-2	CASSLAGQRQETQYF	TGTGCCAGCAGCTTAGCGGGACAGAGACAAGAGACCCAGTACTTC
TRBD2	.	TRBJ2-5	TRBV7-9	CASSMTSGETQYF	TGTGCCAGCAGCATGACTAGCGGAGAGACCCAGTACTTC
.	.	TRBJ2-5	TRBV9	CASSVVGGPETQYF	TGTGCCAGCAGCGTCGTCGGGGGGCCGGAGACCCAGTACTTC
TRBD2	.	TRBJ2-7	TRBV10-1	CASNDWLAGVVDYEQYF	TGCGCCAGCAATGATTGGCTAGCGGGAGTTGTGGACTACGAGCAGTACTTC
.	.	TRBJ2-1	TRBV29-1	CSVVTPEVGQFF	TGCAGCGTCGTGACTCCGGAGGTAGGGCAGTTCTTC
.	.	TRBJ1-4	TRBV30	CAWSMGATNEKLFF	TGTGCCTGGAGTATGGGGGCAACTAATGAAAAACTGTTTTTT
.	.	TRBJ2-7	TRBV5-1	CASSLEGLYEQYF	TGCGCCAGCAGCTTGGAGGGACTCTACGAGCAGTACTTC
.	.	TRBJ2-1	TRBV7-7	CASSSRDAPYNEQFF	TGTGCTAGCAGCTCCCGGGACGCTCCCTACAATGAGCAGTTCTTC
.	.	TRBJ1-2	TRBV6-1	CASSEGEGYLSLSYGYTF	TGTGCCAGCAGTGAAGGCGAAGGGTATTTATCCCTCAGCTATGGCTACACCTTC
.	.	TRBJ1-2	TRBV7-2	CASSLGGSYGYTF	TGTGCCAGCAGCTTAGGGGGTTCCTATGGCTACACCTTC
.	.	TRBJ2-7	TRBV30	CAWSPYEQYF	TGTGCCTGGTCCCCTTACGAGCAGTACTTC
TRBD1	once	TRBJ1-1	TRBV10-3	CAIRRGSGQGSNTEAFF	TGTGCCATCAGGAGAGGCTCGGGACAGGGGTCAAATACGGAAGCTTTCTTT
.	once	TRBJ2-3	TRBV5-4	CASIDARGRGTDTQYF	TGTGCCAGCATCGACGCTAGGGGCCGGGGCACAGATACGCAGTATTTT
.	.	TRBJ1-2	TRBV2	CASSVDPGNGYTF	TGTGCCAGCAGTGTCGATCCAGGTAACGGCTACACCTTC
TRBD2	.	TRBJ2-1	TRBV28	CASSSASGKYNEQFF	TGTGCCAGCAGTTCGGCTAGCGGGAAATACAATGAGCAGTTCTTC
TRBD1	.	TRBJ2-7	TRBV5-5	CASSFGQGTSEQYF	TGTGCCAGCAGCTTCGGACAGGGAACCTCCGAGCAGTACTTC
TRBD2	.	TRBJ2-4	TRBV6-5	CASSPGLDKNIQYF	TGTGCCAGCAGCCCGGGACTAGATAAAAACATTCAGTACTTC
TRBD1	.	TRBJ1-6	TRBV4-1	CASSQGQTKNSPLHF	TGCGCCAGCAGCCAGGGACAGACAAAAAATTCACCCCTCCACTTT
TRBD2	.	TRBJ2-3	TRBV5-1	CASSPTTSADTQYF	TGCGCCAGCAGCCCTACAACTAGCGCAGATACGCAGTATTTC
.	.	TRBJ1-4	TRBV28	CASSWVWASSEKLFF	TGTGCCAGCAGTTGGGTGTGGGCCTCGAGTGAAAAACTGTTTTTT
TRBD1	once	TRBJ1-2	TRBV7-2	CASSRGQGAHGYTF	TGTGCCAGCAGCAGAGGACAGGGCGCCCATGGCTACACCTTC
.	.	TRBJ2-6	TRBV6-1	CASSDTRSGANVLTF	TGTGCCAGCAGTGACACGCGATCTGGGGCCAACGTCCTGACTTTC
TRBD1	.	TRBJ1-2	TRBV30	CAWSVLGQGAGGYTF	TGTGCCTGGAGTGTACTCGGACAGGGGGCGGGTGGCTACACCTTC
TRBD1	.	TRBJ2-7	TRBV19	CASSPRGTGFNEQYF	TGTGCCAGTAGTCCACGGGGGACAGGGTTCAACGAGCAGTACTTC
.	.	TRBJ1-3	TRBV10-3	CASGTTGNSGNTIYF	TGTGCCAGCGGGACTACAGGGAACTCTGGAAACACCATATATTTT